The 22 T cell receptor beta chains below were found in one sample sequenced in a study of blood T cell repertoires in COVID-19. Profiling relied on immunoSEQ multiplex PCR, and the TCRdb table lists in-frame clones only, not all of them. The sample contains around 110,000 clones, 82% of which appear only once. Specimen: peripheral blood. The receptors here all came from a woman in her 70s with acute or convalescent COVID-19.

The chain uses TRBV9 and TRBJ1-2; D unresolved. Trimming pared 7 bases from V and 8 bases from J, leaving 6 bases between. Germline V CDR1 and CDR2: SGDLS, YYNGEE. The CDR3 totals 9 residues. CDR3 loop: CASEAGYTF. CDR3 DNA sequence: TGTGCCAGCGAGGCAGGCTACACCTTC. Full variable domain (outside the CDR3, taken from reference TRBV9 and TRBJ1-2): DSGVTQTPKHLITATGQRVTLRCSPRSGDLSVYWYQQSLDQGLQFLIQYYNGEERAKGNILERFSAQQFPDLHSELNLSSLELGDSALYFCASEAGYTFGSGTRLTVV.

This clone was seen once. The chain carries TRBV15 and TRBJ2-5; TRBD2 aligns across 10 bases. CDR1 LNHNV and CDR2 YYDKDF come from the germline V gene (reference sequence). The CDR3 is made up of 15 amino acids. Trimming at V came to 6 bases and at J to 1 base, leaving 5 bases not matched to a gene. This CDR3 is CATRGVAGGQETQYF. The CDR3 DNA reads as TGTGCCACCAGGGGGGTAGCGGGGGGCCAAGAGACCCAGTACTTC.

The J gene is TRBJ1-1, the V gene TRBV2, with D perhaps matching TRBD1 (5 bases). This CDR3 has 14 residues. The V and J ends lost 2 bases and 8 bases respectively, with 15 bases between them. Germline V CDR1 and CDR2: SNHLY, FYNNEI. The CDR3 sequence: CASSENWTGGEAFF. In nucleotides, the CDR3 is TGTGCCAGCAGTGAAAACTGGACCGGGGGGGAAGCTTTCTTT.

The chain recombines TRBV5-1 with TRBJ1-2; TRBD1 agrees at 7 bases. V lost 4 bases to trimming and J lost 6 bases; unmatched junction nucleotides: 3. Germline loops: CDR1 SGHRS, CDR2 YFSETQ. The CDR3 covers 12 residues. CDR3 sequence reads: CASSEDRDGYTF. CDR3 DNA: TGCGCCAGCAGCGAAGACAGGGATGGCTACACCTTC.

CDR3 region: CSASLGGLNTEAFF. CDR3 nucleotide sequence: TGCAGTGCTAGTCTCGGGGGACTGAACACTGAAGCTTTCTTT. This chain links TRBV20-1 with TRBJ1-1; a possible D gene is TRBD1 (5 bases). This CDR3 has 14 amino acids. Germline V lookup: CDR1 DFQATT, CDR2 SNEGSKA (reference sequence). Trimming left V 3 bases short and J 0 bases short, with 11 bases between.

The CDR3 sequence is CASSQEGGADTQYF. The DNA for the CDR3 is TGTGCCAGCAGCCAAGAGGGCGGGGCCGATACGCAGTATTTT. V and J are TRBV4-2 and TRBJ2-3, with D tentatively TRBD2 (6 bases). The CDR3 has 14 amino acids. In germline, CDR1 is LGHNA, CDR2 YNFKEQ. Trimming left V 0 bases short and J 6 bases short, with 10 bases between.

This clone has a single count. The chain is built from TRBV19 and TRBJ1-5, with 7 nucleotides matching TRBD1. Germline CDR1 LNHDA, CDR2 SQIVND (reference sequence). After removal of 10 bases from V and 3 bases from J, the junction contained 6 bases not matched to a gene. This CDR3 has 13 residues. The DNA of the CDR3 is TGTGCCACCGGGACAGAACTCAATCAGCCCCAGCATTTT. This gives the protein CATGTELNQPQHF.

The V call is TRBV10-1, the J call TRBJ1-1; possible D gene TRBD1, 5 bases. Germline V lookup: CDR1 WNHNN, CDR2 SYGVQD (reference sequence). V was trimmed by 2 bases and J by 6 bases, leaving 19 bases between them. There are 16 residues in the CDR3. CDR3 in amino acids: CASSERQGGVGPEAFF. The CDR3 DNA reads as TGCGCCAGCAGTGAGCGGCAGGGAGGAGTGGGTCCTGAAGCTTTCTTT.

The chain employs TRBV7-6 and TRBJ1-4; D is ambiguous. V gave up 3 bases and J gave up 2 bases, with 10 bases separating them. The CDR3 spans 15 residues. Germline CDR1 reads SGHVS; CDR2 reads FNYEAQ. DNA of the CDR3: TGTGCCAGCAGCTTGGCCGGCAGGACTAATGAAAAACTGTTTTTT. The encoded protein is CASSLAGRTNEKLFF.

The chain carries TRBV5-1 and TRBJ1-5; D possibly corresponds to TRBD1 (5 bases). Germline values: CDR1 SGHRS, CDR2 YFSETQ. V gave up 7 bases and J gave up 7 bases, with 15 bases separating them. This CDR3 region has 13 residues. DNA of the CDR3: TGCGCCAGCGCCATGGGGCTCGAACAGCCCCAGCATTTT. It translates to CASAMGLEQPQHF.

The V gene is TRBV7-2, the J gene TRBJ2-7; 7 nucleotides match TRBD2. Germline CDR1 reads SGHTA; CDR2 reads FQGNSA. The CDR3 has 14 amino acids. V dropped 6 bases and J dropped 1; count of bases not matched to a gene: 6. The CDR3 nucleotides are TGTGCCAGCAGGAGCGGGACTCGGTCCTACGAGCAGTACTTC. Protein product: CASRSGTRSYEQYF.

This clone was recorded at least ten times. V usage is TRBV7-9 and J usage is TRBJ2-7; D is unclear. The germline CDR1 and CDR2 sequences are SEHNR and FQNEAQ (reference sequence). Trimming took off 7 bases at V and 7 bases at J, with 14 bases between the two ends. The length of the CDR3 is 12 residues. The CDR3 coding sequence is TGTGCCAGCACCGTCACACCAGGAGAGCAGTACTTC. The encoded protein is CASTVTPGEQYF.

The chain uses TRBV24-1 and TRBJ2-7; tentatively, D is TRBD1 (6 bases). Deletions cut 7 bases from V and 0 bases from J, with 6 bases between. In germline, CDR1 is KGHDR, CDR2 SFDVKD. This CDR3 is built from 12 residues. CDR3 sequence reads: CATRTGSYEQYV. CDR3 coding DNA: TGTGCCACCAGGACAGGCTCCTACGAGCAGTACGTC.

DNA of the CDR3: TGTGCCAGTAGAATTTTAAATGAAAAACTGTTTTTT. This codes for CASRILNEKLFF. The chain couples TRBV2 to TRBJ1-4; D call uncertain. This CDR3 spans 12 amino acids. Between the trimmed V and J ends, which lost 9 bases and 5 bases, there was a span of 10 bases. Germline V gene lookup returns CDR1 SNHLY and CDR2 FYNNEI. The variable domain in full, with the rest retrieved from reference TRBV2 and TRBJ1-4, is EPEVTQTPSHQVTQMGQEVILRCVPISNHLYFYWYRQILGQKVEFLVSFYNNEISEKSEIFDDQFSVERPDGSNFTLKIRSTKLEDSAMYFCASRILNEKLFFGSGTQLSVL.

This rearrangement joins TRBV20-1 to TRBJ2-5; the D gene is possibly TRBD1 (7 bases). From germline, CDR1 is DFQATT and CDR2 SNEGSKA (reference sequence). The V end was cut by 3 bases, the J end by 7 bases, with 15 bases between. The CDR3 contains 13 residues. This CDR3 is CSASWRGRGTQYF. DNA for the CDR3: TGCAGTGCTAGTTGGAGGGGGCGCGGGACCCAGTACTTC.

The chain uses TRBV4-2 and TRBJ1-4; 12 nucleotides align to TRBD1. V lost 1 base and J lost 8; bases outside the gene matches: 11. In germline, CDR1 is LGHNA, CDR2 YNFKEQ. This CDR3 contains 18 residues. Here the CDR3 reads CASSQAGQGARVTEKLFF. CDR3 nucleotide sequence: TGTGCCAGCAGCCAAGCGGGACAGGGGGCGAGAGTGACCGAAAAACTGTTTTTT.

V gene TRBV27 combines with J gene TRBJ2-1, with D uncertain. Germline loops: CDR1 MNHEY, CDR2 SMNVEV (reference sequence). The V and J ends lost 2 bases and 6 bases respectively, with 5 bases between them. CDR3 length: 12 residues. The CDR3 nucleotides read TGTGCCAGCAGTTTAACGGGCAATGAGCAGTTCTTC. Encoded protein: CASSLTGNEQFF.

This sequence joins TRBV7-8 and TRBJ1-2, with D maybe TRBD1 (6 bases). Per the germline V gene, CDR1 is SGHVS and CDR2 is FQNEAQ. This CDR3 comprises 15 residues. Trimming cost V 5 bases and J 0 bases, with 13 bases left between them. The CDR3 sequence is CASSPSQGANYGYTF. Here the CDR3 DNA reads TGTGCCAGCAGCCCATCACAGGGTGCTAACTATGGCTACACCTTC.

This clone appeared a single time. This chain links TRBV30 with TRBJ2-7; 13 nucleotides match TRBD2. Germline CDR1 reads GTSNPN; CDR2 reads SVGIG (reference sequence). With V trimmed by 3 bases and J by 4 bases, 3 bases remained unmatched. The CDR3 covers 14 residues. CDR3 in amino acids: CAWSPGLAGYEQYV. CDR3 coding DNA: TGTGCCTGGAGCCCGGGACTAGCGGGGTACGAGCAGTACGTC.

The chain employs TRBV30 and TRBJ2-3; D possibly corresponds to TRBD2 (6 bases). Looked up from germline, CDR1 is GTSNPN and CDR2 is SVGIG (reference sequence). This CDR3 has 13 amino acids. The ends were cut back, 5 bases at V and 6 bases at J, with 15 bases in the middle. CDR3 region: CAWARDWADTQYF. The DNA of the CDR3 is TGTGCCTGGGCCCGGGACTGGGCGGATACGCAGTATTTT.

The rearrangement joins TRBV2 to TRBJ2-4, with 8 bases fitting TRBD2. J was trimmed by 5 bases and V by 4 bases; bases with no gene match: 7. The CDR3 has 15 amino acids. The germline gives CDR1 SNHLY, CDR2 FYNNEI. CDR3 sequence: CASSAQRGPQNIQYF. Written as DNA, the CDR3 is TGTGCCAGCAGTGCCCAGCGGGGGCCCCAAAACATTCAGTACTTC.

This clone came up once. CDR3 sequence: CASRAGVGANVLTF. The CDR3 coding sequence is TGCGCCAGCAGGGCAGGGGTCGGGGCCAACGTCCTGACTTTC. The chain links TRBV5-1 to TRBJ2-6, with a tentative D call TRBD1 (6 bases). The ends were cut back, 5 bases at V and 4 bases at J, with 10 bases in the middle. Germline CDR1 reads SGHRS; CDR2 reads YFSETQ. The CDR3 consists of 14 residues.